This T cell receptor (beta chain) comes out of a study of Ad26.COV2.S vaccination and SARS-CoV-2 variants. A remark on this clone: What it binds is unknown.

Deletions cut 5 bases from V and 6 bases from J, with 20 bases between. This CDR3 has 15 amino acids. CDR1 LGHDT and CDR2 YNNKEL come from the germline V gene (reference sequence). The assay was immunoSEQ multiplex PCR, and TCRdb's table has in-frame clones only and misses some. The table shows about 350,000 clones, with 92% occurring only once. Overall study results and limits: TCR breadth and depth analyses may have underestimated total T cell responses. CD8+ and CD4+ T cells specific for spike reportedly responded with substantial breadth after vaccination. Placebo recipients showed lower spike-specific TCR breadth than vaccinees. Recipients of either vaccine or placebo displayed similar breadth of non-spike TCRs.

The chain carries TRBV3-1 (or the pseudogene TRBV3-2) and TRBJ2-7; D remains ambiguous. The sequences come from peripheral blood, collected after recovery from COVID-19. The receptor was isolated from a human donor who had recovered from COVID-19. Here the CDR3 DNA reads TGTGCCAGCAGCACCCCCCCGCAATGGGCCCGCGAGCAGTACTTC. Translated, it gives CASSTPPQWAREQYF.